These 22 T cell receptor beta chains came from one sample sequenced in a study of T cell responses to AZD1222 COVID-19 vaccine (dated by TCRdb to the early 2020s). The meaning of the sample's time point label: baseline before first vaccination. Libraries came from the immunoSEQ multiplex PCR assay. The table was pulled from immuneACCESS by TCRdb, which kept in-frame rearrangements only. Such tables lose some clones; where checked, under half of the loss comes from unresolved V genes, and the rest has no known cause. The sample table records some 130,000 clones; over 65% of these occur just once. The top ten constitute about 4% of the sample. The sequencing here drew on peripheral blood, taken on day 0 of AZD1222 vaccination. The receptors originated from an adult in good health.

This clone came up a few times. The chain joins TRBV24-1 to TRBJ1-2; D is unresolved. V lost 6 bases, J lost 2 bases, and 12 bases lay in between. CDR1 and CDR2 from the germline V gene are KGHDR and SFDVKD. This CDR3 contains 14 residues. The CDR3 sequence: CATSSQVLNYGYTF. The CDR3 DNA follows: TGTGCCACCAGTTCTCAGGTATTGAACTATGGCTACACCTTC.

This rearrangement joins TRBV19 to TRBJ1-5; possible D gene TRBD1, 6 bases. The CDR3 is 13 amino acids. Looked up from germline, CDR1 is LNHDA and CDR2 is SQIVND (reference sequence). V lost 6 bases and J 4 bases, leaving 10 bases between the germline ends. The CDR3 loop is CASRIQGNQPQHF. The CDR3 DNA reads as TGTGCCAGTAGGATACAGGGAAATCAGCCCCAGCATTTT. The full variable domain, in which reference TRBV19 and TRBJ1-5 provide the parts outside the CDR3, is DGGITQSPKYLFRKEGQNVTLSCEQNLNHDAMYWYRQDPGQGLRLIYYSQIVNDFQKGDIAEGYSVSREKKESFPLTVTSAQKNPTAFYLCASRIQGNQPQHFGDGTRLSIL.

The chain is built from TRBV9 and TRBJ1-1, with D unresolved. This CDR3 contains 15 residues. V was trimmed by 0 bases and J by 0 bases, leaving 9 bases between them. Germline V gene lookup returns CDR1 SGDLS and CDR2 YYNGEE. The CDR3 nucleotides are TGTGCCAGCAGCGTAGGGTCGGGGATGAACACTGAAGCTTTCTTT. Its protein product is CASSVGSGMNTEAFF.

As concerns this clone: Within the sample, other DNA sequences also encode this same CDR3. The chain is built from TRBV3-1 (or the pseudogene TRBV3-2) and TRBJ1-5; a possible D gene is TRBD1 (5 bases). The V gene lost 1 base and the J gene lost 7 bases, with 8 bases spanning the gap. The CDR3 has 13 residues. CDR1 and CDR2 from the germline V gene are LGHDT and YNNKEL (reference sequence). CDR3 in amino acids: CASSQGGGQPQHF. CDR3 nucleotides: TGTGCCAGCAGCCAAGGGGGCGGGCAGCCCCAGCATTTT.

J is TRBJ1-1 and V is TRBV19; D is unclear. Looked up from germline, CDR1 is LNHDA and CDR2 is SQIVND (reference sequence). The CDR3 runs to 13 residues. V was pared by 3 bases and J by 0 bases, with 5 bases between. This chain's CDR3 is CASSIHLNTEAFF. The CDR3 nucleotides are TGTGCCAGTAGTATCCACCTGAACACTGAAGCTTTCTTT.

The J gene is TRBJ1-5, the V gene TRBV30, with D uncertain. Per germline, CDR1 GTSNPN and CDR2 SVGIG (reference sequence). The CDR3 is made up of 14 amino acids. Trimming took off 2 bases at V and 1 base at J, with 9 bases between the two ends. CDR3: CAWSQVSSNQPQHF. The CDR3 DNA sequence: TGTGCCTGGAGTCAGGTCTCCAGCAATCAGCCCCAGCATTTT.

CDR3 nucleotides: TGTGCCAGCAGCAATCTAAGGAGGCAGGTGGACGAAAAACTGTTTTTT. This encodes CASSNLRRQVDEKLFF. The chain links TRBV21-1 to TRBJ1-4. TRBV21-1 is a recognized pseudogene. The CDR3 is made up of 16 amino acids.

The chain is built from TRBV30 and TRBJ1-6, with D possibly being TRBD1 (6 bases). With 7 bases removed from V and 6 bases from J, the gap between germline ends came to 22 bases. The length of the CDR3 is 16 residues. Germline CDR1 and CDR2: GTSNPN and SVGIG (reference sequence). CDR3 nucleotides: TGTGCCTCCAGCTCCATGGGGGGCAGGGGTAATTCACCCCTCCACTTT. Encoded protein: CASSSMGGRGNSPLHF.

This sequence joins TRBV14 and TRBJ2-6; TRBD2 is a possible D gene (6 bases). Trimming took 1 base from V and 2 from J, leaving 12 bases between them. CDR3 size: 17 residues. Germline V gene data show CDR1 as SGHDN and CDR2 as FVKESK. CDR3 nucleotide sequence: TGTGCCAGCAGCCAAGGTAGAGGAGGGACTGGGGCCAACGTCCTGACTTTC. It yields the protein CASSQGRGGTGANVLTF.

The sample holds a few counts of this clone. This CDR3 reads CASSYSEWGTF. CDR3 in DNA: TGTGCCAGCAGTTATTCGGAATGGGGCACCTTC. The rearrangement links TRBV6-9 to TRBJ1-2; D remains unclear. Trimming shortened V by 0 bases and J by 13 bases, and 9 bases separated the two germline ends. The CDR3 extends over 11 amino acids. Germline loops: CDR1 MNHGY, CDR2 SVAAGI.

V usage is TRBV9 and J usage is TRBJ1-2, with D hard to call. CDR1 is SGDLS, CDR2 YYNGEE, per germline. Between the trimmed V and J ends, which lost 4 bases and 0 bases, there was a span of 16 bases. This CDR3 region has 16 residues. Here the CDR3 DNA reads TGTGCCAGCAGCTTCAACAAGGCAGGCGCTAACTATGGCTACACCTTC. Translation: CASSFNKAGANYGYTF.

The chain combines TRBV13 with TRBJ1-1, with no clear D. V shed 0 bases and J shed 6 bases, with 14 bases lying between them. CDR3 length: 15 residues. Germline-derived CDR1 and CDR2 are PRHDT and FYEKMQ (reference sequence). The CDR3 region is CASSLGVGGIPEAFF. The CDR3 DNA follows: TGTGCCAGCAGCTTAGGGGTGGGAGGGATCCCTGAAGCTTTCTTT.

This clone was seen once. The chain carries TRBV27 and TRBJ1-1; D not resolved. Germline loops: CDR1 MNHEY, CDR2 SMNVEV (reference sequence). The CDR3 length is 17 residues. Trimming took off 6 bases at V and 0 bases at J, with 20 bases between the two ends. The CDR3 region is CASSPRNPGPLNTEAFF. For the CDR3, the DNA is TGTGCCAGCAGCCCTAGGAACCCAGGTCCTTTGAACACTGAAGCTTTCTTT.

The rearrangement uses TRBV7-3 and TRBJ2-3; D is unclear. The CDR3 loop spans 15 amino acids. Trimming shortened V by 0 bases and J by 6 bases, and 13 bases separated the two germline ends. Germline V gives CDR1 SGHTA, CDR2 FQGTGA. DNA of the CDR3: TGTGCCAGCAGCTTAACGGCGGCCTCCCCCGATACGCAGTATTTT. Translating it yields CASSLTAASPDTQYF.

J is TRBJ1-5 and V is TRBV6-1; D is uncertain. The CDR3 is 13 residues long. The V gene's germline CDR1 is MNHNS and CDR2 SASEGT. The V gene lost 2 bases and the J gene lost 4 bases, with 6 bases spanning the gap. The CDR3 loop is CASSERDNQPQHF. For the CDR3, the DNA is TGTGCCAGCAGTGAAAGGGATAATCAGCCCCAGCATTTT.

The genes are TRBV27 and TRBJ1-1, with D maybe TRBD1 (5 bases). The V end lost 4 bases, the J end lost 1 base, and 16 bases lay between the germline ends. Per the germline V gene, CDR1 is MNHEY and CDR2 is SMNVEV (reference sequence). There are 16 residues in the CDR3. DNA for the CDR3: TGTGCCAGCAGTTCTGGGGGGGGGAGGAGGAACACTGAAGCTTTCTTT. This sequence encodes CASSSGGGRRNTEAFF.

CDR3 amino acids: CASSGIAGRELFF. CDR3 nucleotide sequence: TGTGCCAGCAGTGGAATAGCGGGTCGGGAGCTGTTTTTT. V usage is TRBV2 and J usage is TRBJ2-2; 7 bases are shared with TRBD2. This CDR3 contains 13 residues. The V gene's germline CDR1 is SNHLY and CDR2 FYNNEI. The J segment lost 9 bases and the V segment lost 4 bases, leaving 5 bases of the junction unmatched.

The V and J genes are TRBV30 and TRBJ2-7, with no clear D. The CDR3 contains 12 residues. CDR1 and CDR2 from the germline V gene are GTSNPN and SVGIG (reference sequence). V was trimmed by 1 base and J by 1 base, leaving 5 bases between them. CDR3 DNA: TGTGCCTGGAGTGCCTCATCCTACGAGCAGTACTTC. Translation gives CAWSASSYEQYF.

The chain has TRBV30 and TRBJ2-3; D remains unclear. This CDR3 spans 13 amino acids. V was cut by 0 bases and J by 3 bases, with 7 bases left in between. Germline loops: CDR1 GTSNPN, CDR2 SVGIG (reference sequence). In DNA form, the CDR3 reads TGTGCCTGGAGTGTACCAGAAACAGATACGCAGTATTTT. Translating it yields CAWSVPETDTQYF.

The rearrangement joins TRBV5-1 to TRBJ1-1; a possible D gene is TRBD1 (5 bases). CDR3 length equals 15 residues. V lost 4 bases and J lost 3, with 16 bases in between. Germline-derived CDR1 and CDR2 are SGHRS and YFSETQ. Written as DNA, the CDR3 is TGCGCCAGCAGCGGGCCGGGACGGGGAGACACTGAAGCTTTCTTT. It encodes CASSGPGRGDTEAFF.

This rearrangement joins TRBV28 to TRBJ1-1, with D maybe TRBD1 (6 bases). The V end lost 4 bases, the J end lost 5 bases, and 11 bases lay between the germline ends. Germline values: CDR1 MDHEN, CDR2 SYDVKM. The CDR3 contains 13 residues. CDR3: CASSYRVGTEAFF. The DNA for the CDR3 is TGTGCCAGCAGTTACAGGGTCGGAACTGAAGCTTTCTTT.

DNA of the CDR3: TGTGCCAGCAGTCATCCGGGACTAGCGGTTACCACAGATACGCAGTATTTT. Residues: CASSHPGLAVTTDTQYF. The chain recombines TRBV27 with TRBJ2-3; 11 bases are a match to TRBD2. Germline V gene lookup returns CDR1 MNHEY and CDR2 SMNVEV (reference sequence). The CDR3 spans 17 residues. V lost 5 bases, J lost 2 bases, and 9 bases stayed unmatched.